This TCR beta chain was documented in a study (dated by TCRdb to the mid-2010s). For the wider study: The study examined whether tumor-infiltrating Tregs in breast cancer are drawn from blood Tregs or arise in situ by conversion from other CD4+ T cell subsets.

Concerning this clonotype: Its antigen target is currently unknown. Base-call qualities are not available, and no considerably larger clone is one nucleotide away.

The memory CD4+ T cell population was isolated based on a CD4+CD45RO+CD25- phenotype. Tregs, naive and memory CD4+ T cells from tumor, blood and ipsilateral draining lymph nodes of five or six breast cancer patients underwent full-length TCR alpha and beta sequencing. Tumor tissue, along with lymph nodes from ipsilateral axillary dissection, was perfused with PBS, minced, and then digested using collagenase I and hyaluronidase. Ficoll density gradient centrifugation was used to isolate mononuclear cells from either lymph nodes or around 50 ml of peripheral blood. A purity exceeding 90% was confirmed by FACS for the sorted cell populations. V lost 6 bases and J lost 4 bases; the stretch between them is 15 bases long. CDR3 length: 15 amino acids, cysteine to phenylalanine. Only the CDR3 portion is preserved as DNA: 45 bases, with reading frame beginning at the first base. The germline V gene encodes CDR1 MNHEY and CDR2 SVGEGT.

Full-length TCR variable regions were amplified by 5' RACE PCR with constant-region reverse primers, and semi-nested PCR with Nested Universal Primer A was subsequently performed. The ReliaPrep RNA Cell Miniprep System was used to extract total RNA, which was then reverse transcribed into 5'RACE-ready cDNA with the SMARTer RACE 5'/3' Kit. Multiplex adaptors were used to barcode the full-length TCR alpha and beta libraries, which were then sequenced on an Illumina MiSeq. On the authors' methods: For each of nine subset-tissue groups, sequencing data from the five patients were pooled, and the groups were compared by unsupervised clustering of TCR gene usage. The Morisita-Horn index was used to calculate repertoire similarity, with shared sequences weighted by how much each contributed to each repertoire. TCRdb redid the processing of the public reads, applying fastp at Q25 and MiXCR, and retained in-frame beta chains. When rows share a CDR3 protein, they turn into one entry using the most common DNA and genes. TCRdb, rather than the study authors, made the V and J calls. This sample holds under 8,500 distinct CDR3 sequences; under 60% were observed only once. The ten largest clones represent 4.5% to 5% of the sample.

Summary of the overall study and its limitations: Tumor memory CD4+ T cell TCR gene usage was found to cluster with blood and lymph node memory CD4+ cells and with lymph node naive CD4+ cells. Validation in the larger cohort was restricted to a single TCR beta V-J rearrangement rather than whole repertoires. Tumor-infiltrating Treg TCR alpha and beta sequences overlapped most with tumor naive CD4+ T cells, then with blood naive CD4+ T cells.

The specimen was memory CD4+ T cells sorted from a lymph node. In light of the paper, this sample's cell subset or site label describes: memory CD4+ T cells, CD4+CD45RO+CD25-. The sequence was obtained from a female donor with breast cancer. The V gene is TRBV6-2 or TRBV6-3 and the J gene is TRBJ2-2; the D match is possibly TRBD1 or TRBD2, with 5 bases aligned in each. Here the CDR3 is given as CASRPGTFSTGELFF. The nucleotides read TGTGCCAGCAGACCCGGGACCTTCTCCACCGGGGAGCTGTTTTTT.